This T cell receptor (beta chain) comes out of a study of brain T cells in children with intractable seizures. Study outcomes and limitations: Absence of clones before surgery may stem from lower sequencing depth. HCMV serostatus was not known, and viral specificity came from CDR3 similarity only.

Germline V gene sequence: CDR1 SGHRS, CDR2 YFSETQ. Trimming took off 0 bases at V and 1 base at J, with 12 bases between the two ends. The CDR3 is made up of 16 amino acids. Surgery cases with the highest brain T cell transcript signatures were chosen for sequencing. Before surgery, patients took at least one anti-epileptic drug. Repertoires were generated with immunoSEQ multiplex PCR, while TCRdb's copy carries only in-frame clones and drops some. This table has some 62,000 clones, 90% to 96% appearing once. As for this clone: The antigen remains undetermined.

Source: peripheral blood, taken at surgery. This TCR was sampled from a boy in the first two years of life with focal cortical dysplasia and intractable seizures. The chain links TRBV5-1 to TRBJ2-3; maybe TRBD1 (6 bases). CDR3 bases: TGCGCCAGCAGCTTGGATTATCGGACAGGCACAGATACGCAGTATTTT. It specifies CASSLDYRTGTDTQYF.